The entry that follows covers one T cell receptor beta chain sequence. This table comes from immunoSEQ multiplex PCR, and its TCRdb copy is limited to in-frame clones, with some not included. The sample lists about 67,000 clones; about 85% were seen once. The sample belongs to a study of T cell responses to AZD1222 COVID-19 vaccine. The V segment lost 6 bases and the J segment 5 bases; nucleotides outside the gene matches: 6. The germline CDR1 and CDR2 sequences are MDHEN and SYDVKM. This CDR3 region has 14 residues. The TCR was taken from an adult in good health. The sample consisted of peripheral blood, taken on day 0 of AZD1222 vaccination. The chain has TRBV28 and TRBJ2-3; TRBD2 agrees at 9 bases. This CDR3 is CASSVAGARDTQYF. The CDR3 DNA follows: TGTGCCAGCAGCGTAGCGGGAGCGAGAGATACGCAGTATTTT.